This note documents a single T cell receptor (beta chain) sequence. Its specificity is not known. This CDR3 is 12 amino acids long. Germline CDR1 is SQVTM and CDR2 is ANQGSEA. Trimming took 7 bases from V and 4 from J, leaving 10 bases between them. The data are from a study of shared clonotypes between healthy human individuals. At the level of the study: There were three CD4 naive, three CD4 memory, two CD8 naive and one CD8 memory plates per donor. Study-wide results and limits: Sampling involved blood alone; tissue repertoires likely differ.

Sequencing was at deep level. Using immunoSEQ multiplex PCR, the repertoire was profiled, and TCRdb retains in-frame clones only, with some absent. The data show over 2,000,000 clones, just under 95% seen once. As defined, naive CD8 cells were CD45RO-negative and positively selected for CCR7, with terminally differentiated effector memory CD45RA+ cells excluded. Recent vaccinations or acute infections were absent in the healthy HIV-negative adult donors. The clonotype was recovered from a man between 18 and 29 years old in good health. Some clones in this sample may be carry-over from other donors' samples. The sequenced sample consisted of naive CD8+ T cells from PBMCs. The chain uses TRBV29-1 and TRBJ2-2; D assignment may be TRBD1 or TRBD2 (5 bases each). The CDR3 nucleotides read TGCAGCGCGGGGCGGCTCACCGGGGAGCTGTTTTTT. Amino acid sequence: CSAGRLTGELFF.